Presented here are 21 T cell receptor beta chains from one specimen sequenced in a study of spatial heterogeneity in lung cancer. Time point here: blood at routine non-recurrence follow-up after resection. TCRdb reprocessed the 5' RACE reads with MiXCR, giving one entry per CDR3 protein. The top ten clones hold roughly a fifth of a sample with tens of thousands of distinct CDR3 sequences, 19% of them seen once. Sequenced here: PBMCs, sampled at follow-up. The origin of the receptors is a male donor with early-stage non-small cell lung cancer.

This clonotype has a handful of counts. The chain carries TRBV29-1 and TRBJ2-4, with a tentative D call TRBD2 (6 bases). V was shortened by 4 bases and J by 0 bases, with 16 bases between the two germline ends. The CDR3 spans 16 residues. In germline, CDR1 is SQVTM, CDR2 ANQGSEA. The DNA of the CDR3 is TGCAGCGTTGTTGGAGGGTTTGGGTTAGCCAAAAACATTCAGTACTTC. Translating it yields CSVVGGFGLAKNIQYF.

This clonotype came up many times. CDR3 amino acids: CASSPETGGNEQFF. The CDR3 DNA reads as TGTGCCAGCTCACCTGAGACCGGGGGCAATGAGCAGTTCTTC. The chain combines TRBV18 with TRBJ2-1; a possible D gene is TRBD2 (6 bases). Between the trimmed V and J ends, which lost 3 bases and 6 bases, there was a span of 12 bases. Germline CDR1 and CDR2: KGHSH and LQKENI. The CDR3 spans 14 residues.

J is TRBJ2-3 and V is TRBV7-2, with 10 bases identical to TRBD2. CDR1 is SGHTA, CDR2 FQGNSA, per germline. V lost 3 bases and J lost 3; bases outside the gene matches: 6. The CDR3 covers 16 residues. This CDR3 reads CASSFIAGGQTDTQYF. The CDR3, as DNA: TGTGCCAGCAGCTTTATAGCGGGGGGCCAGACAGATACGCAGTATTTT.

This clonotype was seen a handful of times. The V and J genes are TRBV3-1 and TRBJ1-5, with a possible D match to TRBD1 (5 bases). Germline lookup yields CDR1 LGHDT and CDR2 YNNKEL (reference sequence). The ends were cut back, 5 bases at V and 9 bases at J, with 14 bases in the middle. CDR3 length: 13 residues. The DNA for the CDR3 is TGTGCCAGCAGCACCACAGGTGCCCGGCCCCAGCATTTT. This codes for CASSTTGARPQHF. The variable domain in full, completed from reference TRBV3-1 and TRBJ1-5, reads DTAVSQTPKYLVTQMGNDKSIKCEQNLGHDTMYWYKQDSKKFLKIMFSYNNKELIINETVPNRFSPKSPDKAHLNLHINSLELGDSAVYFCASSTTGARPQHFGDGTRLSIL.

A few counts support this clonotype. V usage is TRBV11-2 and J usage is TRBJ2-1, with D hard to call. The CDR3 covers 16 residues. CDR1 and CDR2 from the germline V gene are SGHAT and FQNNGV. Trimming took off 4 bases at V and 3 bases at J, with 16 bases between the two ends. This CDR3 is CASSSRASPLYNEQFF. Written as DNA, the CDR3 is TGTGCCAGCAGCTCAAGGGCGTCTCCTCTCTACAATGAGCAGTTCTTC. Full variable domain (rest looked up from reference TRBV11-2 and TRBJ2-1): EAGVAQSPRYKIIEKRQSVAFWCNPISGHATLYWYQQILGQGPKLLIQFQNNGVVDDSQLPKDRFSAERLKGVDSTLKIQPAKLEDSAVYLCASSSRASPLYNEQFFGPGTRLTVL.

This sequence joins TRBV19 and TRBJ2-2; a weak D match, TRBD1 (5 bases). Germline CDR1 is LNHDA and CDR2 is SQIVND (reference sequence). V was shortened by 1 base and J by 3 bases, with 12 bases between the two germline ends. There are 16 residues in the CDR3. In DNA form, the CDR3 reads TGTGCCAGTAGTATAGCTCAGGGTTTCGACACCGGGGAGCTGTTTTTT. As protein: CASSIAQGFDTGELFF.

This clonotype was seen only a few times. The chain recombines TRBV7-9 with TRBJ2-3, with D perhaps given as TRBD1 or TRBD2 (5 bases each). V gave up 5 bases and J gave up 7 bases, with 10 bases separating them. Per germline, CDR1 SEHNR and CDR2 FQNEAQ (reference sequence). This CDR3 comprises 12 residues. Here the CDR3 reads CASSRDHHTQYF. The CDR3 coding sequence is TGTGCCAGCAGCCGGGACCATCATACGCAGTATTTT.

This clonotype was recorded at least ten times. The chain has TRBV2 and TRBJ2-3, with 8 bases matching TRBD1. The V gene end was trimmed by 6 bases and the J gene end by 3 bases; junction bases not matched to a gene: 11. The germline CDR1 and CDR2 sequences are SNHLY and FYNNEI. The CDR3 consists of 16 residues. The CDR3 sequence: CASSAPGQELTDTQYF. For the CDR3, the DNA is TGTGCCAGCAGCGCTCCGGGACAGGAGCTAACAGATACGCAGTATTTT. Full variable domain (remainder filled in from reference TRBV2 and TRBJ2-3): EPEVTQTPSHQVTQMGQEVILRCVPISNHLYFYWYRQILGQKVEFLVSFYNNEISEKSEIFDDQFSVERPDGSNFTLKIRSTKLEDSAMYFCASSAPGQELTDTQYFGPGTRLTVL.

This chain connects TRBV6-4 to TRBJ1-6; D remains ambiguous. V gave up 4 bases and J gave up 4 bases, with 20 bases separating them. Germline loops: CDR1 MRHNA, CDR2 SNTAGT. The CDR3 is made up of 18 amino acids. CDR3 coding DNA: TGTGCCAGCAGTGCCCCTACCGCACAACCCCTTTATAATTCACCCCTCCACTTT. Translation: CASSAPTAQPLYNSPLHF.

This clonotype was counted only a few times. This chain joins TRBV24-1 and TRBJ1-5; TRBD1 aligns across 9 bases. Germline V lookup: CDR1 KGHDR, CDR2 SFDVKD. Losses at the gene ends were 2 bases for V and 1 base for J; bases not matched to a gene: 8. The CDR3 length is 18 residues. CDR3 in amino acids: CATSDSKIGQGSNQPQHF. The DNA of the CDR3 is TGTGCCACCAGTGATTCAAAAATCGGACAGGGGAGCAATCAGCCCCAGCATTTT.

The rearrangement links TRBV6-6 to TRBJ1-4, with TRBD1 identical over 7 bases. Per the germline V gene, CDR1 is MNHNY and CDR2 is SVGAGI (reference sequence). Losses at the gene ends were 5 bases for V and 7 bases for J; bases not matched to a gene: 13. This CDR3 region has 16 residues. Here the CDR3 DNA reads TGTGCCAGCAGTCCTTCTGAACAGGGGCTTGGTGAAAAACTGTTTTTT. It translates to CASSPSEQGLGEKLFF.

This chain connects TRBV9 to TRBJ2-5; TRBD1 is a possible D gene (6 bases). The CDR3 sequence is 14 residues long. V was pared by 4 bases and J by 5 bases, with 15 bases between. Per the germline V gene, CDR1 is SGDLS and CDR2 is YYNGEE. CDR3 residues: CASSPTTGRETQYF. The CDR3 coding sequence is TGTGCCAGCAGCCCGACGACAGGAAGGGAGACCCAGTACTTC.

This clonotype was found many times. The gene calls are TRBV20-1 and TRBJ2-7; D gene ambiguous. The CDR3 is made up of 15 amino acids. Germline V gene data show CDR1 as DFQATT and CDR2 as SNEGSKA (reference sequence). Trimming left V 4 bases short and J 2 bases short, with 18 bases between. The CDR3 DNA sequence: TGCAGTGCTACCTCTCTTAAAAGTGAGGCCTACGAGCAGTACTTC. Its translation: CSATSLKSEAYEQYF.

The chain couples TRBV5-1 to TRBJ1-6; 8 bases align to TRBD1. With 4 bases clipped from V and 8 bases from J, the junction kept 5 bases outside the gene matches. CDR3 length equals 14 residues. The germline V gene has CDR1 SGHRS and CDR2 YFSETQ. CDR3 residues: CASSRTGIYSPLHF. DNA for the CDR3: TGCGCCAGCAGCCGGACAGGGATTTATTCACCCCTCCACTTT.

Only a few counts were recorded for this clonotype. The chain joins TRBV20-1 to TRBJ1-4; TRBD1 is a possible D gene (5 bases). The germline CDR1 and CDR2 sequences are DFQATT and SNEGSKA (reference sequence). CDR3 length equals 15 residues. Trimming cost V 2 bases and J 7 bases, with 17 bases left between them. CDR3 amino acids: CSARSPSGGVEKLFF. The CDR3 coding sequence is TGCAGTGCTAGAAGCCCTTCGGGGGGAGTTGAAAAACTGTTTTTT.

The chain links TRBV15 to TRBJ2-4; D is unresolved. From germline, CDR1 is LNHNV and CDR2 YYDKDF (reference sequence). CDR3 size: 16 residues. Trimming cost V 5 bases and J 8 bases, with 22 bases left between them. The CDR3, as DNA: TGTGCCACCAGCCTCCCTCGGGCCTCCGAGATGCACATTCAGTACTTC. Translated, it gives CATSLPRASEMHIQYF.

J is TRBJ1-5 and V is TRBV7-2; maybe TRBD1 (5 bases). Germline CDR1 and CDR2: SGHTA and FQGNSA. Between the trimmed V and J ends, which lost 5 bases and 6 bases, there was a span of 11 bases. This CDR3 region has 13 residues. CDR3: CASSRGGSQPQHF. The CDR3 nucleotides read TGTGCCAGCAGCAGGGGCGGTAGTCAGCCCCAGCATTTT. Using reference TRBV7-2 and TRBJ1-5 for the parts outside the CDR3, the full variable domain is GAGVSQSPSNKVTEKGKDVELRCDPISGHTALYWYRQSLGQGLEFLIYFQGNSAPDKSGLPSDRFSAERTGGSVSTLTIQRTQQEDSAVYLCASSRGGSQPQHFGDGTRLSIL.

This clonotype came up many times. The chain joins TRBV20-1 to TRBJ2-4; the match to TRBD1 covers 8 bases. This CDR3 has 16 amino acids. Germline V gene data show CDR1 as DFQATT and CDR2 as SNEGSKA (reference sequence). Losses at the gene ends were 5 bases for V and 0 bases for J; bases not matched to a gene: 9. This CDR3 is CSAPLGTGGAKNIQYF. CDR3 DNA: TGCAGTGCTCCCCTCGGGACAGGAGGAGCCAAAAACATTCAGTACTTC.

The chain carries TRBV7-9 and TRBJ2-1; tentatively, D is TRBD2 (5 bases). The CDR3 loop spans 14 amino acids. V lost 2 bases and J lost 7, with 12 bases in between. Germline CDR1 and CDR2: SEHNR and FQNEAQ (reference sequence). The CDR3 coding sequence is TGTGCCAGCAGCTTACGGGGTACAGAAAATGAGCAGTTCTTC. Amino acids: CASSLRGTENEQFF.

This chain links TRBV20-1 with TRBJ2-5; D might be TRBD2 (5 bases). CDR1 is DFQATT and CDR2 is SNEGSKA in the germline V gene (reference sequence). The CDR3 loop spans 12 amino acids. Trimming stripped 6 bases from V and 1 base from J, with 9 bases between. DNA of the CDR3: TGCAGTGCCAAAACTAGCCAAGAGACCCAGTACTTC. This gives the protein CSAKTSQETQYF.

Many counts were recorded for this clonotype. The J gene is TRBJ2-1, the V gene TRBV5-1; no clear D gene. Trimming took 0 bases from V and 2 from J, leaving 6 bases between them. The CDR3 runs to 14 residues. In germline, CDR1 is SGHRS, CDR2 YFSETQ. DNA for the CDR3: TGCGCCAGCAGCTTGGACCTGGCCTACAATGAGCAGTTCTTC. This encodes CASSLDLAYNEQFF.